Sequencing of this T cell receptor (beta chain) was carried out in a study of shared clonotypes between healthy human individuals. The overall study: The plates for each donor numbered three CD4 naive, three CD4 memory, two CD8 naive and one CD8 memory. Study results and limitations: Among non-shared clonotypes, generation probabilities were lower than among those shared by all four donors.

The repertoire was sequenced with immunoSEQ multiplex PCR; TCRdb's copy has only in-frame clones and lacks some. Of approximately 2,000,000 clones listed, about nine tenths were seen once; the top ten hold approximately 0.4%. Germline assignment: CDR1 LNHNV and CDR2 YYDKDF (reference sequence). This CDR3 comprises 13 residues. V lost 5 bases, J lost 2 bases, and 9 bases lay in between. This clone was seen only a few times. Its antigen is as yet unknown. The sample holds other DNA sequences that translate to the same CDR3. Within Nashville, Tennessee resided all donors, each a Caucasian adult. Into CD45RA+ naive and CD45RA-negative memory subsets, the CD4+ cells were split.

The sequenced material came from naive CD4+ T cells from PBMCs. Subset here: CD45RA+ positively selected. This clonotype originated in a man younger than 35 in good health. Some clones in this sample may be carry-over from other donors' samples. This rearrangement joins TRBV15 to TRBJ1-1; D gene unclear. As DNA, the CDR3 is TGTGCCACCAGCTTAAGACCTAACACTGAAGCTTTCTTT. Translated, it gives CATSLRPNTEAFF.